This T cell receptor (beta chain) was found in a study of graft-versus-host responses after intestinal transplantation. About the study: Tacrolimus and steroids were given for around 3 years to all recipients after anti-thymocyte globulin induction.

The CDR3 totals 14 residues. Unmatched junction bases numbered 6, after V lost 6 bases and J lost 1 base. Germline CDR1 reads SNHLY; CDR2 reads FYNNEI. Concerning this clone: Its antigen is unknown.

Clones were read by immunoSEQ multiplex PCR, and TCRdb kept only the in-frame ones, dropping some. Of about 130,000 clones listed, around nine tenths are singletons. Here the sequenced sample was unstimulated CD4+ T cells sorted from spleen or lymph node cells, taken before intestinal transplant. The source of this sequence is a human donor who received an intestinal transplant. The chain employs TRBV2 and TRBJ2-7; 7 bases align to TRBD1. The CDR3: CASRSIQGSYEQYF. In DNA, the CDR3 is TGTGCCAGCAGGAGTATACAGGGGTCCTACGAGCAGTACTTC. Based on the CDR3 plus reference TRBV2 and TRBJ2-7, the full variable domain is EPEVTQTPSHQVTQMGQEVILRCVPISNHLYFYWYRQILGQKVEFLVSFYNNEISEKSEIFDDQFSVERPDGSNFTLKIRSTKLEDSAMYFCASRSIQGSYEQYFGPGTRLTVT.